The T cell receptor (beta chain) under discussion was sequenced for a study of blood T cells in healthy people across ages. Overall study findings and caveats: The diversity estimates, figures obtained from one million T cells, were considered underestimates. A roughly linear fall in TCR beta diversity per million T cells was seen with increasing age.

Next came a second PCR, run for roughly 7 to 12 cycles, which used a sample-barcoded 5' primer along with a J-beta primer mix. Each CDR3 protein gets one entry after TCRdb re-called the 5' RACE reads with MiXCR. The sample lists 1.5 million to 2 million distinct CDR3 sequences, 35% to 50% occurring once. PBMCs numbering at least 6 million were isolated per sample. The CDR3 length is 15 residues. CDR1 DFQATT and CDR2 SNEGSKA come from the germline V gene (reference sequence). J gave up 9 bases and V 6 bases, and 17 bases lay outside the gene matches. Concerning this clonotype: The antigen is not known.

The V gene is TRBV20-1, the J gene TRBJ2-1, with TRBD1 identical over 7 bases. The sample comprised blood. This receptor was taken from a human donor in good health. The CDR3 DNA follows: TGCAGTGCCTCGAAAAACAGGGGCCCCCTGGTTGAGCAGTTCTTC. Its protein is CSASKNRGPLVEQFF.